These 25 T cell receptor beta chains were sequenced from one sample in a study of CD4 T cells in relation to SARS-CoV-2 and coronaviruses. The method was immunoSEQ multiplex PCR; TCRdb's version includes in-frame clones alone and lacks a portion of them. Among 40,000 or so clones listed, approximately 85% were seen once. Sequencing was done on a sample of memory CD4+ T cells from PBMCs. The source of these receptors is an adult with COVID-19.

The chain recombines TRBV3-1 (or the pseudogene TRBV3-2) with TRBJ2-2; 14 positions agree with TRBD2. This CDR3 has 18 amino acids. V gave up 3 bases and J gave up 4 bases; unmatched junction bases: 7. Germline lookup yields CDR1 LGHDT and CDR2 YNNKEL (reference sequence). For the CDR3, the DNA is TGTGCCAGCAGCCAGACCGGGACTAGCGGGAGTTTCACCGGGGAGCTGTTTTTT. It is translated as CASSQTGTSGSFTGELFF.

In DNA, the CDR3 is TGTGCCAGCAGCCAAGATCCGGGACAGGTTAATTCACCCCTCCACTTT. It translates to CASSQDPGQVNSPLHF. This chain uses TRBV3-1 (or the pseudogene TRBV3-2) with TRBJ1-6; 8 positions agree with TRBD1. V trimming: 0 bases; J trimming: 6 bases; junction bases outside the gene matches: 4. This CDR3 region has 16 residues. CDR1 is LGHDT and CDR2 is YNNKEL in the germline V gene (reference sequence).

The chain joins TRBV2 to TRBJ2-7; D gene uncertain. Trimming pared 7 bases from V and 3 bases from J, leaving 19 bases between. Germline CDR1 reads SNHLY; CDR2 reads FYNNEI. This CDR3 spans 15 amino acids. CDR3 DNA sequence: TGTGCCAGCACCCCCGGCAGGATGCGCTACTACGAGCAGTACTTC. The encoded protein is CASTPGRMRYYEQYF. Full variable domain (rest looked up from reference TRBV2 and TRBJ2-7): EPEVTQTPSHQVTQMGQEVILRCVPISNHLYFYWYRQILGQKVEFLVSFYNNEISEKSEIFDDQFSVERPDGSNFTLKIRSTKLEDSAMYFCASTPGRMRYYEQYFGPGTRLTVT.

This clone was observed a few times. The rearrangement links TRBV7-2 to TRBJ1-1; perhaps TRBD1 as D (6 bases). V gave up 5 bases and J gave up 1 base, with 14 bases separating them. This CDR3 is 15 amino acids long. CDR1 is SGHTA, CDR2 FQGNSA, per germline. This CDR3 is CASSPRGGSNTEAFF. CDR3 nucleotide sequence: TGTGCCAGCAGCCCGAGGGGGGGTTCGAACACTGAAGCTTTCTTT.

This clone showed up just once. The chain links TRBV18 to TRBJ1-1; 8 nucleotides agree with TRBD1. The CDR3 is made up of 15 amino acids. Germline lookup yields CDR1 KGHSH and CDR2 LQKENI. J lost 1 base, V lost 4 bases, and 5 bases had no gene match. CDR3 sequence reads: CASSLTTGANTEAFF. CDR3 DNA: TGTGCCAGCTCACTGACGACAGGGGCGAACACTGAAGCTTTCTTT.

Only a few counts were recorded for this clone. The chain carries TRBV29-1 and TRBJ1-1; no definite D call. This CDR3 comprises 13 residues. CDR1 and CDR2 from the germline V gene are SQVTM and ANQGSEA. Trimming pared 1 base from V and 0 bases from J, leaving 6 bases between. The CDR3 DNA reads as TGCAGCGTTGAAGTAGGCCTGAACACTGAAGCTTTCTTT. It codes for CSVEVGLNTEAFF.

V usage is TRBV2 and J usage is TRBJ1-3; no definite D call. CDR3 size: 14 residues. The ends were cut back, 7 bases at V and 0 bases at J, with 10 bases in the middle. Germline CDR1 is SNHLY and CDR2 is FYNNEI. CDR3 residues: CASTVGNSGNTIYF. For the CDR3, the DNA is TGTGCCAGCACGGTCGGAAACTCTGGAAACACCATATATTTT.

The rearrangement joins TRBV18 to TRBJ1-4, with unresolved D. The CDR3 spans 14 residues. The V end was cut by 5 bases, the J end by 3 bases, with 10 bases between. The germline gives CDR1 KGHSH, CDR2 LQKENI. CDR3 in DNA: TGTGCCAGCTCAAGGGAAGTGGCTAATGAAAAACTGTTTTTT. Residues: CASSREVANEKLFF.

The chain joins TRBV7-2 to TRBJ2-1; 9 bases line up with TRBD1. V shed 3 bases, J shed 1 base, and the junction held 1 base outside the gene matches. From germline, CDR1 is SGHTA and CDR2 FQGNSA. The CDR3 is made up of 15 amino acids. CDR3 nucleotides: TGTGCCAGCAGCTTCGACAGGGGGTCCTACAATGAGCAGTTCTTC. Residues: CASSFDRGSYNEQFF.

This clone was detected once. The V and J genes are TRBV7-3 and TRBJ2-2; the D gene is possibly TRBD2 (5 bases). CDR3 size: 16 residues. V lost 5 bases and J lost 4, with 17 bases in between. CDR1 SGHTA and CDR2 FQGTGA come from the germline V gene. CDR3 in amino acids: CASSPGYSAGTGELFF. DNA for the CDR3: TGTGCCAGCAGCCCCGGTTATAGCGCGGGCACCGGGGAGCTGTTTTTT.

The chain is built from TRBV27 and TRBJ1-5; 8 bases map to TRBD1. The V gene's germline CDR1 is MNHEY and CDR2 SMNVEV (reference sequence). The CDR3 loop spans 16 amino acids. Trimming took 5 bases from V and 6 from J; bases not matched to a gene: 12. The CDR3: CASSPRSGGYGQPQHF. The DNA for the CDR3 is TGTGCCAGCAGTCCAAGATCAGGGGGCTATGGTCAGCCCCAGCATTTT.

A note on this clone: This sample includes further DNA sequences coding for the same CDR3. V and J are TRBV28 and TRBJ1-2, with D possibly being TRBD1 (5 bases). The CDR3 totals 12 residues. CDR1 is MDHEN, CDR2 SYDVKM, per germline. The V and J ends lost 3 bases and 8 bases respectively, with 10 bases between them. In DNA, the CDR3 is TGTGCCAGCAGTTTCGGTGGGGACGGCTACACCTTC. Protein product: CASSFGGDGYTF.

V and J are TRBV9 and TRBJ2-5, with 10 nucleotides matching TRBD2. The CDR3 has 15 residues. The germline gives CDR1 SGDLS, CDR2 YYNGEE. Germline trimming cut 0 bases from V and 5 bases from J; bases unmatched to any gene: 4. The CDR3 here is CASSVGSGRVETQYF. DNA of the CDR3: TGTGCCAGCAGCGTAGGAAGCGGGAGGGTGGAGACCCAGTACTTC.

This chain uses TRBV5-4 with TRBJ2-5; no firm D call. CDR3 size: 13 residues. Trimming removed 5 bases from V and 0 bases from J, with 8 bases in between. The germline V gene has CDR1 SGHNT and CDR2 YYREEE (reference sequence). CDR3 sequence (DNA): TGTGCCAGCAGATCTACAGACCAAGAGACCCAGTACTTC. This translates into CASRSTDQETQYF.

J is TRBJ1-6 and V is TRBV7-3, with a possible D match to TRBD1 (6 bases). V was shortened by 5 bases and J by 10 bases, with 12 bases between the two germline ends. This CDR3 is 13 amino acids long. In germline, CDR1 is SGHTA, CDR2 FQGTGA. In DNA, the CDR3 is TGTGCCAGCAGCACCCAACAGGGATCACCCCTCCACTTT. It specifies CASSTQQGSPLHF.

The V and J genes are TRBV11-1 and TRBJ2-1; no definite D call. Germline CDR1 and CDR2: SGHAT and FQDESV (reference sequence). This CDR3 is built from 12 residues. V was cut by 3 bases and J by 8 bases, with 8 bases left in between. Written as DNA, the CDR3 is TGTGCCAGCAGCTTTACCCGGGATGAGCAGTTCTTC. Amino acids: CASSFTRDEQFF.

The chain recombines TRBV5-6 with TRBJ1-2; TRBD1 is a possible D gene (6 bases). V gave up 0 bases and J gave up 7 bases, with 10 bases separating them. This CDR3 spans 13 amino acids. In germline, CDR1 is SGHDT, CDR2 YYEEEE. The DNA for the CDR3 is TGTGCCAGCAGCTTGGCCCAGGGGAGTGGCTACACCTTC. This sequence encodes CASSLAQGSGYTF.

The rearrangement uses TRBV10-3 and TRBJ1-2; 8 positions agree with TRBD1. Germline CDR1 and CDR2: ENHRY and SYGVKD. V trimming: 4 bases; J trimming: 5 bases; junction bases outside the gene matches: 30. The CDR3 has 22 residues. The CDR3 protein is CAISARSGAGGVRSQTVYGYTF. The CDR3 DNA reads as TGTGCCATCAGTGCGCGGTCGGGGGCAGGGGGCGTAAGAAGCCAAACTGTATATGGCTACACCTTC.

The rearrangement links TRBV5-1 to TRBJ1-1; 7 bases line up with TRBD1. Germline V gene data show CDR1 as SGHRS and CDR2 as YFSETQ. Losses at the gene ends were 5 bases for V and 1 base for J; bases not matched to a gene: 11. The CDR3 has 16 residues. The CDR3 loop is CASSFRGRGENTEAFF. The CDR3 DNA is TGCGCCAGCAGTTTTAGGGGGCGAGGTGAGAACACTGAAGCTTTCTTT.

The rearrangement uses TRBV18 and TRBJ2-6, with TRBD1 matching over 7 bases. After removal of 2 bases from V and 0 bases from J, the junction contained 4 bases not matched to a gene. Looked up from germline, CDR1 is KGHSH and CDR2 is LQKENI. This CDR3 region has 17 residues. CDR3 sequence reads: CASSPTGALSGANVLTF. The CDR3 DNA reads TGTGCCAGCTCACCAACAGGGGCCCTCTCTGGGGCCAACGTCCTGACTTTC.

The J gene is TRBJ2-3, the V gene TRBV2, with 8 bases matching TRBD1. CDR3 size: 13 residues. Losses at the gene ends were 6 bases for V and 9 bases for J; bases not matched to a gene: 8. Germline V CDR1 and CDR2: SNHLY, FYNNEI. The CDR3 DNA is TGTGCCAGCAGAGGGCAGGGGGCAAAAACGCAGTATTTT. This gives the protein CASRGQGAKTQYF.

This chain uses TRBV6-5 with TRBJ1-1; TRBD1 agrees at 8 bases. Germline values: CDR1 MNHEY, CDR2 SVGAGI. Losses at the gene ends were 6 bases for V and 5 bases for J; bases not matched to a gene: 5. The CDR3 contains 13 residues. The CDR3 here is CASRDRGGTEAFF. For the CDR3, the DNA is TGTGCCAGCAGAGACAGGGGTGGTACTGAAGCTTTCTTT.

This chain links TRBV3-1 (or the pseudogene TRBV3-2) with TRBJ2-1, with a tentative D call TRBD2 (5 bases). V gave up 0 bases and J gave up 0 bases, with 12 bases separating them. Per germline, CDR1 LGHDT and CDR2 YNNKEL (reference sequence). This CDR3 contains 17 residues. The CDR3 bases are TGTGCCAGCAGCCAAGAACTAGTCGGGCCCTCCTACAATGAGCAGTTCTTC. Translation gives CASSQELVGPSYNEQFF.

As DNA, the CDR3 is TGTGCCAGCAGTGTACGGGGGGCGAAATACGAGCAGTACTTC. Amino acid sequence: CASSVRGAKYEQYF. The chain uses TRBV2 and TRBJ2-7, with a tentative D call TRBD2 (7 bases). The V and J ends lost 4 bases and 4 bases respectively, with 14 bases between them. This CDR3 is built from 14 residues. CDR1 and CDR2 from the germline V gene are SNHLY and FYNNEI.

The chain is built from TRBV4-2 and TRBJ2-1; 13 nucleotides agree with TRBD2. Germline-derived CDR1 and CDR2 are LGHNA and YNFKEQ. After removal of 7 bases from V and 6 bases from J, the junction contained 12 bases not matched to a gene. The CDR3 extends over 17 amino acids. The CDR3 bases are TGTGCCAGCACCCCCGGGACTAGCGGGATGGGGGCCAATGAGCAGTTCTTC. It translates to CASTPGTSGMGANEQFF.